This TCR beta chain stems from a study of brain T cells in children with intractable seizures. Only cases whose brain tissue showed the highest T cell transcript signatures were sequenced. Patients received at least one anti-epileptic drug before surgery. This clone came up once. The antigen remains unidentified. CDR3 length equals 17 residues. CDR1 and CDR2 (germline): SGHAT, FQNNGV. The ends were cut back, 5 bases at V and 8 bases at J, with 25 bases in the middle. Using immunoSEQ multiplex PCR, the repertoire was profiled, and TCRdb retains in-frame clones only, with some absent. Among approximately 110,000 clones listed, 94% were seen once. Findings and limits, study-wide: HCMV serostatus was not known, and viral specificity came from CDR3 similarity only. Pre- and post-surgery blood differed in depth, so pre-surgery absences may be undersampling.

This sequence was found in a boy under three years old with hemimegalencephaly and intractable seizures. V usage is TRBV11-2 and J usage is TRBJ2-1; TRBD2 is a possible D gene (7 bases). The sample consisted of peripheral blood, taken at surgery. CDR3 in DNA: TGTGCCAGCAGCCTATGGGGCGCACAGGCCGGGGGGCATGAGCAGTTCTTC. Its translation: CASSLWGAQAGGHEQFF.